A single sample gave rise to the 9 T cell receptor beta chains below, sequenced in a study of beta chain features in type 1 diabetes. These TCRs are of unknown antigen specificity. The authors reverse transcribed all of the isolated RNA, so sequencing captured expressed TCRB transcripts. The method was immunoSEQ multiplex PCR; TCRdb's version includes in-frame clones alone and lacks a portion of them. The sample lists about 340,000 clones, 7% to 10% seen once, with less than 1.2% in the top ten. Whole-study results and caveats: TCRB CDR3 length was moderately but significantly reduced in all four CD4+ subsets of Type 1 diabetes patients.

The sample was central memory CD4+ T cells from blood. All receptors derive from a man aged 25-40 years with type 1 diabetes.

This clone was observed at least ten times. V and J are TRBV7-2 and TRBJ2-1; no clear D gene. The CDR3 sequence is 15 residues long. V dropped 2 bases and J dropped 5 bases, with 13 bases sitting between them. Germline V lookup: CDR1 SGHTA, CDR2 FQGNSA. CDR3 loop: CASSLMDLGNNEQFF. The CDR3 region has the DNA TGTGCCAGCAGCTTAATGGATCTAGGTAACAATGAGCAGTTCTTC.

This chain connects TRBV11-2 to TRBJ2-1; maybe TRBD1 (6 bases). Germline V gene data show CDR1 as SGHAT and CDR2 as FQNNGV. Trimming shortened V by 2 bases and J by 5 bases, and 16 bases separated the two germline ends. This CDR3 has 16 amino acids. The chain's CDR3 is CASSLKGLGADNEQFF. The DNA of the CDR3 is TGTGCCAGCAGCTTAAAGGGTTTGGGGGCGGACAATGAGCAGTTCTTC.

This sequence joins TRBV29-1 and TRBJ1-2, with a tentative D call TRBD1 (6 bases). The CDR3 sequence is 13 residues long. V was cut by 5 bases and J by 5 bases, with 15 bases left in between. Germline lookup yields CDR1 SQVTM and CDR2 ANQGSEA. Here the CDR3 reads CSVTGTDPYGYTF. The CDR3 bases are TGCAGCGTTACAGGGACCGATCCATATGGCTACACCTTC.

The chain recombines TRBV5-1 with TRBJ1-1; 7 nucleotides match TRBD1. Germline V lookup: CDR1 SGHRS, CDR2 YFSETQ. CDR3 length: 14 residues. Germline trimming cut 5 bases from V and 6 bases from J; bases unmatched to any gene: 10. The CDR3 sequence is CASRSLTGLPEAFF. The CDR3 nucleotides are TGCGCCAGCAGGTCCTTGACAGGGCTTCCTGAAGCTTTCTTT.

CDR3 DNA: TGTGCCAGTAGTATCCTCGGGGAAAACTCTGGAAACACCATATATTTT. It yields the protein CASSILGENSGNTIYF. The chain joins TRBV19 to TRBJ1-3, with D hard to call. The CDR3 contains 16 residues. V shed 3 bases and J shed 0 bases, with 12 bases lying between them. CDR1 is LNHDA and CDR2 is SQIVND in the germline V gene (reference sequence). The entire variable domain, with the rest obtained from reference TRBV19 and TRBJ1-3, is as follows: DGGITQSPKYLFRKEGQNVTLSCEQNLNHDAMYWYRQDPGQGLRLIYYSQIVNDFQKGDIAEGYSVSREKKESFPLTVTSAQKNPTAFYLCASSILGENSGNTIYFGEGSWLTVV.

The rearrangement uses TRBV7-2 and TRBJ1-5; D remains unclear. The CDR3 is 14 amino acids. With 6 bases removed from V and 7 bases from J, the gap between germline ends came to 16 bases. Germline values: CDR1 SGHTA, CDR2 FQGNSA. The CDR3 nucleotides are TGTGCCAGCAGTTCCACACCCCCAGAACAGCCCCAGCATTTT. This sequence encodes CASSSTPPEQPQHF.

This clone came up a few times. CDR3 protein: CASSIKIGAGEVNEQFF. The CDR3 region has the DNA TGTGCCAGTAGTATTAAGATCGGGGCGGGGGAAGTAAATGAGCAGTTCTTC. This chain joins TRBV19 and TRBJ2-1; 7 nucleotides agree with TRBD2. Trimming removed 3 bases from V and 7 bases from J; junction bases left unmatched: 15. The CDR3 sequence is 17 residues long. CDR1 is LNHDA, CDR2 SQIVND, per germline (reference sequence).

Many counts were recorded for this clone. The chain joins TRBV6-1 to TRBJ1-5, with 10 bases matching TRBD1. The CDR3 length is 15 residues. The germline gives CDR1 MNHNS, CDR2 SASEGT. The ends lost 6 bases at V and 6 bases at J; junction bases unmatched: 8. The CDR3 reads CASSGTGEWGQPQHF. Written as DNA, the CDR3 is TGTGCCAGCAGCGGGACAGGGGAGTGGGGTCAGCCCCAGCATTTT.

The V and J genes are TRBV7-8 and TRBJ2-3, with TRBD2 matching 11 bases. Trimming took 4 bases from V and 2 from J; bases not matched to a gene: 14. CDR1 and CDR2 from the germline V gene are SGHVS and FQNEAQ. This CDR3 spans 19 amino acids. CDR3 sequence (DNA): TGTGCCAGCAGCTCCCTAGCGGGGGGACCGATGTCCCACACAGATACGCAGTATTTT. The encoded protein is CASSSLAGGPMSHTDTQYF. Drawing the rest from reference TRBV7-8 and TRBJ2-3, the complete variable domain is GAGVSQSPRYKVAKRGQDVALRCDPISGHVSLFWYQQALGQGPEFLTYFQNEAQLDKSGLPSDRFFAERPEGSVSTLKIQRTQQEDSAVYLCASSSLAGGPMSHTDTQYFGPGTRLTVL.